The T cell receptor (beta chain) described here comes from a study of T cell clonotyping in hematopoietic cell transplantation. V shed 3 bases, J shed 8 bases, and the junction held 5 bases outside the gene matches. There are 14 residues in the CDR3. Per the germline V gene, CDR1 is SGHNT and CDR2 is YYREEE (reference sequence). Study observations and caveats: Pathologically expanded recipient clonotypes increased progressively from day 30 to day 180 as diversity fell. Graft donor and pretransplant recipient Inverse Simpson Index values predicted broader posttransplant TCR diversity.

Time point given: recipient sample about 28 days before transplant, after cytoreduction. Recipient blood drawn about 28 days pretransplant and days 30, 100, 180 after. Assay: immunoSEQ multiplex PCR; the TCRdb copy retains only in-frame clones and omits some. The sample includes tens of thousands of clones, 95% to 97% of them seen just once. This clone was detected once. The antigen is not known. This material consisted of peripheral blood mononuclear cells, taken before stem cell transplant. The sequence was obtained from a woman between 45 and 65 years old with acute myeloid leukemia. Some clones in this sample may be carry-over from other donors' samples. The chain joins TRBV5-4 to TRBJ2-2; 9 nucleotides line up with TRBD1. CDR3 DNA: TGTGCCAGCAGCTCCCGGGACAGGGAAGGGGAGCTGTTTTTT. Its protein is CASSSRDREGELFF.